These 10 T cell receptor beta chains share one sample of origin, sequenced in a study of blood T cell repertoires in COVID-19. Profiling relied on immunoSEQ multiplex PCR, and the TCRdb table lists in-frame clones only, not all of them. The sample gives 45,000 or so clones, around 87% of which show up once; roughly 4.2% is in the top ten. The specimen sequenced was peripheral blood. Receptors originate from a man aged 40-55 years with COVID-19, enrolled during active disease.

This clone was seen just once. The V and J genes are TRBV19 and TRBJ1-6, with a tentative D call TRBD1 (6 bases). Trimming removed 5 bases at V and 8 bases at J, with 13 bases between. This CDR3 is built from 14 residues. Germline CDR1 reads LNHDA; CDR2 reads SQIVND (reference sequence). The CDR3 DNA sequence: TGTGCCAGTAGTCATGACAGGACTTATTCACCCCTCCACTTT. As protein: CASSHDRTYSPLHF.

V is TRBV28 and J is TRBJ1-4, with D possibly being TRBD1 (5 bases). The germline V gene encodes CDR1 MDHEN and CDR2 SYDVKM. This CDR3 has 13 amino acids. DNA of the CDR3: TGTGTTACTCAACCGAGCAGACAGGAAAAACTGTTTTTT. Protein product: CVTQPSRQEKLFF.

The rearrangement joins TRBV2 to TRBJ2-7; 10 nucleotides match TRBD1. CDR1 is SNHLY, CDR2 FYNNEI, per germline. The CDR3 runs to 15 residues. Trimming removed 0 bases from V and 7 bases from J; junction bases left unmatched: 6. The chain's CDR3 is CASSEARPGQGEQYF. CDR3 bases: TGTGCCAGCAGTGAAGCGCGGCCGGGACAGGGGGAGCAGTACTTC.

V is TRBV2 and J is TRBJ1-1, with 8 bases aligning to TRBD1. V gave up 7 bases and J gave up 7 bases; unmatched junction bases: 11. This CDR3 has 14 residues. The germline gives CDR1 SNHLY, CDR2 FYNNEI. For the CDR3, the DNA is TGTGCCAGCACCAGATCAGGGGGCGGAAGTGAAGCTTTCTTT. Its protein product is CASTRSGGGSEAFF.

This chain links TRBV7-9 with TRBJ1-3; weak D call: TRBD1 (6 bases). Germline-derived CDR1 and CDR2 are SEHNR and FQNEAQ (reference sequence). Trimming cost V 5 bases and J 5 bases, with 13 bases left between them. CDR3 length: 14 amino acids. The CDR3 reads CASSPEDSRNTIYF. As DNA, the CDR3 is TGTGCCAGCAGCCCAGAGGACAGCAGAAACACCATATATTTT.

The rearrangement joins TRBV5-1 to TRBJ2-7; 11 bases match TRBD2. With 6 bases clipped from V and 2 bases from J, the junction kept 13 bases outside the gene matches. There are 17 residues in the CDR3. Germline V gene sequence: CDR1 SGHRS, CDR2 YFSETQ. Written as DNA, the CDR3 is TGCGCCAGCAACGGCCGACTAGCGGGAAAAACTGCCTACGAGCAGTACTTC. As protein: CASNGRLAGKTAYEQYF. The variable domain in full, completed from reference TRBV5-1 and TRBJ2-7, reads KAGVTQTPRYLIKTRGQQVTLSCSPISGHRSVSWYQQTPGQGLQFLFEYFSETQRNKGNFPGRFSGRQFSNSRSEMNVSTLELGDSALYLCASNGRLAGKTAYEQYFGPGTRLTVT.

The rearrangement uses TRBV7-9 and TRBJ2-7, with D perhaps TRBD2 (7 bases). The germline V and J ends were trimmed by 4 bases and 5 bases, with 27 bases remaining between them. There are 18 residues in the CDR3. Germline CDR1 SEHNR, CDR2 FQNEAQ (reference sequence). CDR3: CASSSTISLGGRIDEQYF. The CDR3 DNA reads TGTGCCAGCAGCTCTACTATTAGTCTCGGGGGGCGCATCGACGAGCAGTACTTC. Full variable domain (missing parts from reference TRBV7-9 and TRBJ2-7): DTGVSQNPRHKITKRGQNVTFRCDPISEHNRLYWYRQTLGQGPEFLTYFQNEAQLEKSRLLSDRFSAERPKGSFSTLEIQRTEQGDSAMYLCASSSTISLGGRIDEQYFGPGTRLTVT.

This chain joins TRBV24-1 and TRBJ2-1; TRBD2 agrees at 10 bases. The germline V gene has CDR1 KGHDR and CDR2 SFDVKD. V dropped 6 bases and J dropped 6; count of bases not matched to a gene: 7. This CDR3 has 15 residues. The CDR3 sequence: CATSWTSGLPNEQFF. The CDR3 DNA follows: TGTGCCACCAGTTGGACTAGCGGACTCCCCAATGAGCAGTTCTTC.

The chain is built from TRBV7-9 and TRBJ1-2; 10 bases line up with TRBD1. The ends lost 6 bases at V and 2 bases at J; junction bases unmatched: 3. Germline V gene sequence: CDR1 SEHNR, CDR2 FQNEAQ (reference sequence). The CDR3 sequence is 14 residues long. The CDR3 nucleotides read TGTGCCAGCAGGGCGGGACAGGGGAACTATGGCTACACCTTC. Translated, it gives CASRAGQGNYGYTF.

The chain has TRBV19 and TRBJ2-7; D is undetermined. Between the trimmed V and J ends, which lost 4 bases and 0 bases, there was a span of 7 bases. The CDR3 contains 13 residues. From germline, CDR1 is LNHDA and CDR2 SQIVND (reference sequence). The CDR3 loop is CASSTAVSYEQYF. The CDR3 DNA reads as TGTGCCAGTAGTACCGCGGTCTCCTACGAGCAGTACTTC.